This entry describes one TCR beta chain. Antigen unknown. This specimen belongs to a study of T cell responses to AZD1222 COVID-19 vaccine. Whole-study context: Analysis merged second doses at about 4 or about 12 weeks.

Study-wide findings and caveats: CD4 TCRs linked to vaccination spanned spike, dominating at 160-218 and 743-854. Repertoire collection took place solely once the T cell response had peaked. The study identified only five to seven AZD1222 recipients as seropositive at baseline.

TCRdb's copy holds only in-frame clones and misses some; the assay was immunoSEQ multiplex PCR. The sample lists 120,000 to 150,000 clones, about 89% seen once, with approximately 4.5% in the top ten. The sample consisted of peripheral blood, taken on day 0 of AZD1222 vaccination. The TCR sequence derives from an adult in good health.

CDR3 amino acids: CASSPQNAETQYF. CDR3 nucleotides: TGTGCCAGCAGTCCCCAAAACGCGGAGACCCAGTACTTC. This chain links TRBV12-3 or TRBV12-4 with TRBJ2-5; D unresolved. The CDR3 loop spans 13 amino acids. The V gene lost 5 bases and the J gene lost 5 bases, with 12 bases spanning the gap.